Reported below is one T cell receptor (beta chain). The antigen is undetermined. These data originate in a study of blood T cells in healthy people across ages. Findings and caveats of the study: Aged donors had fewer naive CD4+ cells and lower diversity than long-lived donors.

Alongside a J-beta primer mix, a sample-barcoded 5' primer served in a second PCR lasting about 7 to 11 cycles. One entry per CDR3 protein results from TCRdb running MiXCR on the 5' RACE reads. This sample carries about 1.4 million distinct CDR3 sequences, approximately 59% of them seen once, and the ten largest clones take 6.5% to 8.5%. Germline loops: CDR1 DFQATT, CDR2 SNEGSKA (reference sequence). This CDR3 region has 18 residues. V lost 1 base and J 2 bases, leaving 22 bases between the germline ends. Source material: blood. The TCR was taken from a man younger than 35 in good health. The rearrangement links TRBV20-1 to TRBJ2-3; D might be TRBD1 (5 bases). DNA of the CDR3: TGCAGTGCTAGAGGTAGGGGTAGAGTCTCTTTAGCCACAGATACGCAGTATTTT. It encodes CSARGRGRVSLATDTQYF.